This T cell receptor beta chain came from a study of shared clonotypes between healthy human individuals. From germline, CDR1 is MNHNY and CDR2 SVGAGI (reference sequence). The CDR3 has 14 residues. The J segment lost 3 bases and the V segment lost 6 bases, leaving 6 bases of the junction unmatched. Generated by immunoSEQ multiplex PCR, the TCRdb table keeps only in-frame clones and is missing some. The sample shows roughly 2,300,000 clones, just under 95% of them seen only once. This receptor was identified in a man between 18 and 35 years old in good health. Some clones in this sample may be carry-over from other donors' samples. Sequenced input: naive CD4+ T cells from PBMCs. Subset denoted: CD45RA+ positively selected. The V call is TRBV6-6, the J call TRBJ2-7, with 9 bases that match TRBD2. CDR3 sequence: CASSRGLADYEQYF. The CDR3 DNA reads as TGTGCCAGCAGCCGGGGACTAGCAGACTACGAGCAGTACTTC.